The 5 T cell receptor beta chains presented below share a single source sample, sequenced in a study of blood T cell repertoires in COVID-19. TCRdb's table, derived via immunoSEQ multiplex PCR, lists solely in-frame clones and lacks some. The data hold some 120,000 clones, with approximately 80% observed a single time. Input material: peripheral blood. All receptors derive from a man in his 70s with acute or convalescent COVID-19.

This chain links TRBV4-1 with TRBJ2-3; 8 bases map to TRBD2. V lost 1 base, J lost 2 bases, and 5 bases stayed unmatched. The length of the CDR3 is 16 residues. Germline CDR1 is MGHRA and CDR2 is YSYEKL. CDR3 protein: CASSQGTAGATDTQYF. The DNA for the CDR3 is TGCGCCAGCAGCCAAGGAACAGCGGGGGCCACAGATACGCAGTATTTT.

The chain combines TRBV5-1 with TRBJ1-1, with D hard to call. V was shortened by 0 bases and J by 0 bases, with 3 bases between the two germline ends. This CDR3 is 13 amino acids long. CDR1 and CDR2 from the germline V gene are SGHRS and YFSETQ. Here the CDR3 reads CASSLAVNTEAFF. CDR3 DNA: TGCGCCAGCAGCTTGGCGGTGAACACTGAAGCTTTCTTT.

This chain uses TRBV4-1 with TRBJ2-2; TRBD1 agrees at 7 bases. The CDR3 runs to 16 residues. With V trimmed by 0 bases and J by 3 bases, 4 bases remained unmatched. Per germline, CDR1 MGHRA and CDR2 YSYEKL. CDR3 in amino acids: CASSQDPGGYTGELFF. CDR3 in DNA: TGCGCCAGCAGCCAAGATCCAGGGGGTTACACCGGGGAGCTGTTTTTT.

The chain couples TRBV2 to TRBJ2-7; TRBD1 aligns across 8 bases. Unmatched junction bases numbered 4, after V lost 6 bases and J lost 3 bases. The CDR3 is 13 amino acids. CDR1 is SNHLY, CDR2 FYNNEI, per germline. CDR3 coding DNA: TGTGCCAGCAGCGGGACAGGTCTCTACGAGCAGTACTTC. Translation: CASSGTGLYEQYF.

This sequence joins TRBV2 and TRBJ1-5; D remains ambiguous. CDR1 and CDR2 from the germline V gene are SNHLY and FYNNEI. The CDR3 has 13 residues. Trimming removed 6 bases at V and 0 bases at J, with 6 bases between. CDR3 coding DNA: TGTGCCAGCAGCGTATATAGCAATCAGCCCCAGCATTTT. This translates into CASSVYSNQPQHF. Supplemented by reference TRBV2 and TRBJ1-5, the full variable domain reads EPEVTQTPSHQVTQMGQEVILRCVPISNHLYFYWYRQILGQKVEFLVSFYNNEISEKSEIFDDQFSVERPDGSNFTLKIRSTKLEDSAMYFCASSVYSNQPQHFGDGTRLSIL.